What follows are 28 T cell receptor beta chains derived from one specimen sequenced in a study of cytomegalovirus exposure and HLA in healthy donors (dated by TCRdb to 2017 to 2019). The library was prepared using the immunoSEQ multiplex PCR assay. The multiplex PCR relied on a mix of 60 forward primers for TCR Vbeta segments and 13 reverse primers for TCR Jbeta segments. In its TCRdb copy, this immuneACCESS table keeps in-frame sequences only and misses some clones. Where compared with another copy, unresolved V genes explain less than half of these, and the others have no known cause. Present in this sample are under 150,000 clones, less than 85% of which were seen just once. The biggest ten clones account for roughly 8.8% of the sample. The sequenced material came from PBMCs. These receptors came from a woman between 50 and 59 years old in good health and CMV-seropositive.

The chain couples TRBV4-3 to TRBJ2-2, with a possible D match to TRBD2 (5 bases). The V gene lost 3 bases and the J gene lost 0 bases, with 14 bases spanning the gap. Germline lookup yields CDR1 LGHNA and CDR2 YSLEER. The CDR3 totals 17 residues. The CDR3 nucleotides are TGCGCCAGCAGCCAGAGGCCCCGGGGTTCGAACACCGGGGAGCTGTTTTTT. This codes for CASSQRPRGSNTGELFF.

The V gene is TRBV27, the J gene TRBJ2-3; 7 nucleotides align to TRBD1. The CDR3 runs 15 residues. V shed 7 bases and J 2 bases; nucleotides not matched to a gene: 9. Germline V CDR1 and CDR2: MNHEY, SMNVEV (reference sequence). The CDR3 nucleotides read TGTGCCAGCAAGGTGTGGACAGGTACCACAGATACGCAGTATTTT. Translating gives CASKVWTGTTDTQYF.

The rearrangement joins TRBV6-4 to TRBJ1-2; D perhaps matches TRBD1 (6 bases). The CDR3 has 14 residues. V was shortened by 7 bases and J by 4 bases, with 16 bases between the two germline ends. Germline-derived CDR1 and CDR2 are MRHNA and SNTAGT. The CDR3 protein is CASKADRSGYGYTF. Written as DNA, the CDR3 is TGTGCCAGCAAAGCCGACAGGAGCGGCTATGGCTACACCTTC.

This rearrangement joins TRBV5-4 to TRBJ2-1; 9 bases agree with TRBD1. CDR1 is SGHNT and CDR2 is YYREEE in the germline V gene (reference sequence). CDR3 length equals 17 residues. The V and J ends lost 4 bases and 4 bases, in that order; junction bases with no gene match: 12. DNA for the CDR3: TGTGCCAGCAGCCCGGAAGGACCGGGACAGGGATACAATGAGCAGTTCTTC. Amino acid sequence: CASSPEGPGQGYNEQFF.

The rearrangement links TRBV6-6 to TRBJ1-1, with D perhaps TRBD1 (5 bases). The CDR3 runs to 12 residues. Germline CDR1 reads MNHNY; CDR2 reads SVGAGI (reference sequence). V lost 6 bases to trimming and J lost 10 bases, with 15 bases between them. CDR3 protein: CASSTPTGGAFF. The CDR3 DNA sequence: TGTGCCAGCAGCACCCCGACGGGGGGAGCTTTCTTT.

The V gene is TRBV19, the J gene TRBJ1-5, with D possibly being TRBD1 (6 bases). With 7 bases removed from V and 4 bases from J, the gap between germline ends came to 14 bases. Germline V lookup: CDR1 LNHDA, CDR2 SQIVND (reference sequence). The CDR3 is 14 residues long. CDR3 bases: TGTGCCAGTAAGAAGCGGGGGCCTAATCAGCCCCAGCATTTT. It specifies CASKKRGPNQPQHF.

J is TRBJ1-1 and V is TRBV9; TRBD1 matches at 7 bases. The CDR3 runs to 15 residues. CDR1 and CDR2 from the germline V gene are SGDLS and YYNGEE. V shed 0 bases, J shed 5 bases, and the junction held 7 bases outside the gene matches. The CDR3 bases are TGTGCCAGCAGCGTAGGCGGCAGGGGGGATACTGAAGCTTTCTTT. This gives the protein CASSVGGRGDTEAFF.

V usage is TRBV7-3 and J usage is TRBJ2-3; 9 nucleotides match TRBD2. The CDR3 totals 16 residues. Germline CDR1 is SGHTA and CDR2 is FQGTGA. The trim removed 2 bases at V and 4 bases at J, leaving 7 bases unmatched. The CDR3 nucleotides read TGTGCCAGCAGCTTAGGACTAGCGAGGGAAGCAGATACGCAGTATTTT. Translation gives CASSLGLAREADTQYF.

J is TRBJ1-2 and V is TRBV28; TRBD1 matches at 8 bases. The CDR3 totals 12 residues. CDR1 is MDHEN, CDR2 SYDVKM, per germline. J was trimmed by 7 bases and V by 8 bases; bases with no gene match: 6. CDR3 amino acids: CASARGRIGYTF. The CDR3 region has the DNA TGTGCCAGCGCCAGGGGGCGGATTGGCTACACCTTC.

This clone appeared a single time. The rearrangement links TRBV6-6 to TRBJ1-2, with 8 bases identical to TRBD1. Looked up from germline, CDR1 is MNHNY and CDR2 is SVGAGI (reference sequence). V was pared by 0 bases and J by 8 bases, with 8 bases of the junction left unmatched. This CDR3 contains 15 residues. The CDR3 region has the DNA TGTGCCAGCAGTTACTCTTTGGCAGGGGGCTCCGGCTACACCTTC. It is translated as CASSYSLAGGSGYTF.

The chain carries TRBV5-1 and TRBJ1-5, with 7 bases aligning to TRBD1. Germline V gives CDR1 SGHRS, CDR2 YFSETQ. The length of the CDR3 is 14 residues. V lost 4 bases, J lost 6 bases, and 7 bases stayed unmatched. CDR3 protein: CASSTTGDAQPQHF. The CDR3, as DNA: TGCGCCAGCAGCACCACAGGGGACGCTCAGCCCCAGCATTTT. Full variable domain (missing parts from reference TRBV5-1 and TRBJ1-5): KAGVTQTPRYLIKTRGQQVTLSCSPISGHRSVSWYQQTPGQGLQFLFEYFSETQRNKGNFPGRFSGRQFSNSRSEMNVSTLELGDSALYLCASSTTGDAQPQHFGDGTRLSIL.

The CDR3 sequence is CASSQYSGGATDTQYF. In DNA form, the CDR3 reads TGTGCCAGCAGCCAATATAGCGGGGGGGCAACAGATACGCAGTATTTT. The rearrangement uses TRBV4-2 and TRBJ2-3, with TRBD2 matching over 11 bases. J was trimmed by 3 bases and V by 2 bases; bases with no gene match: 4. The CDR3 contains 16 residues. Looked up from germline, CDR1 is LGHNA and CDR2 is YNFKEQ.

This clone was counted only a few times. The chain is built from TRBV18 and TRBJ2-3; 8 nucleotides line up with TRBD2. Trimming cost V 3 bases and J 4 bases; bases outside gene matches: 9. This CDR3 is 16 amino acids long. Germline CDR1 KGHSH, CDR2 LQKENI. The CDR3 coding sequence is TGTGCCAGCTCACCCAGCTTCGCGGGGGGTCCAGATACGCAGTATTTT. This sequence encodes CASSPSFAGGPDTQYF.

In DNA form, the CDR3 reads TGTGCCAGCAGTCTAACGGGGGGATACAATGAGCAGTTCTTC. Its translation: CASSLTGGYNEQFF. The genes are TRBV19 and TRBJ2-1; 7 bases line up with TRBD2. Germline CDR1 LNHDA, CDR2 SQIVND (reference sequence). There are 14 residues in the CDR3. Trimming cost V 9 bases and J 4 bases; bases outside gene matches: 9. Variable domain in full (rest from reference TRBV19 and TRBJ2-1): DGGITQSPKYLFRKEGQNVTLSCEQNLNHDAMYWYRQDPGQGLRLIYYSQIVNDFQKGDIAEGYSVSREKKESFPLTVTSAQKNPTAFYLCASSLTGGYNEQFFGPGTRLTVL.

This clone was seen just once. The chain uses TRBV7-2 and TRBJ1-4; D unresolved. The germline V gene encodes CDR1 SGHTA and CDR2 FQGNSA. V lost 1 base and J lost 7, with 10 bases in between. This CDR3 is 14 amino acids long. The CDR3 loop reads CASSLGGRGEKLFF. In DNA form, the CDR3 reads TGTGCCAGCAGCTTAGGCGGGCGGGGTGAAAAACTGTTTTTT.

CDR3 in DNA: TGTGCCAGCAGTGAATTTACAGGGAAACACTATGGCTACACCTTC. This gives the protein CASSEFTGKHYGYTF. The chain has TRBV25-1 and TRBJ1-2; D may be TRBD1 (6 bases). This CDR3 has 15 residues. Germline loops: CDR1 MGHDK, CDR2 SYGVNS. The V and J ends lost 1 base and 3 bases respectively, with 12 bases between them.

This chain connects TRBV29-1 to TRBJ1-2, with D possibly TRBD1 on 6 matching bases. The V and J ends lost 2 bases and 4 bases respectively, with 14 bases between them. Germline values: CDR1 SQVTM, CDR2 ANQGSEA. CDR3 length: 14 amino acids. In nucleotides, the CDR3 is TGCAGCGTTGAATTTTGGGGGCTTACCTATGGCTACACCTTC. Its translation: CSVEFWGLTYGYTF.

J is TRBJ1-6 and V is TRBV6-5; 7 positions match TRBD1. The CDR3 runs to 14 residues. Germline lookup yields CDR1 MNHEY and CDR2 SVGAGI. V lost 6 bases to trimming and J lost 7 bases; unmatched junction nucleotides: 6. Here the CDR3 DNA reads TGTGCCAGCAGGCAAACAGGGGACAATTCACCCCTCCACTTT. As protein: CASRQTGDNSPLHF.

This rearrangement joins TRBV29-1 to TRBJ2-5; tentatively, D is TRBD1 (6 bases). This CDR3 comprises 11 residues. V lost 4 bases and J 11 bases, leaving 14 bases between the germline ends. Per germline, CDR1 SQVTM and CDR2 ANQGSEA. Here the CDR3 reads CSVGQTGLQYF. CDR3 nucleotide sequence: TGCAGCGTTGGACAGACAGGTCTACAGTACTTC. Supplemented by reference TRBV29-1 and TRBJ2-5, the full variable domain reads SAVISQKPSRDICQRGTSLTIQCQVDSQVTMMFWYRQQPGQSLTLIATANQGSEATYESGFVIDKFPISRPNLTFSTLTVSNMSPEDSSIYLCSVGQTGLQYFGPGTRLLVL.

The chain joins TRBV5-1 to TRBJ2-7, with D possibly TRBD2 on 6 matching bases. Looked up from germline, CDR1 is SGHRS and CDR2 is YFSETQ. V dropped 2 bases and J dropped 5 bases, with 17 bases sitting between them. This CDR3 region has 15 residues. Written as DNA, the CDR3 is TGCGCCAGCAGCTTATACGGTGAGGGAGGAAACGAGCAGTACTTC. It yields the protein CASSLYGEGGNEQYF. The full variable domain, in which reference TRBV5-1 and TRBJ2-7 provide the parts outside the CDR3, is KAGVTQTPRYLIKTRGQQVTLSCSPISGHRSVSWYQQTPGQGLQFLFEYFSETQRNKGNFPGRFSGRQFSNSRSEMNVSTLELGDSALYLCASSLYGEGGNEQYFGPGTRLTVT.

CDR3 residues: CAIRASGGASSYEQYF. For the CDR3, the DNA is TGTGCCATCAGGGCTAGCGGGGGGGCCAGCTCCTACGAGCAGTACTTC. The genes are TRBV10-3 and TRBJ2-7; 12 nucleotides align to TRBD2. Trimming removed 6 bases from V and 0 bases from J; junction bases left unmatched: 6. Per germline, CDR1 ENHRY and CDR2 SYGVKD. This CDR3 has 16 amino acids.

The gene calls are TRBV11-2 and TRBJ1-2; no clear D. Germline V gene sequence: CDR1 SGHAT, CDR2 FQNNGV. V shed 2 bases and J shed 10 bases, with 17 bases lying between them. The CDR3 has 14 amino acids. The CDR3 loop is CASSLSSFRQPYTF. DNA of the CDR3: TGTGCCAGCAGCTTATCTAGCTTTCGGCAGCCCTACACCTTC. The whole variable domain, filled in from reference TRBV11-2 and TRBJ1-2, reads EAGVAQSPRYKIIEKRQSVAFWCNPISGHATLYWYQQILGQGPKLLIQFQNNGVVDDSQLPKDRFSAERLKGVDSTLKIQPAKLEDSAVYLCASSLSSFRQPYTFGSGTRLTVV.

This chain joins TRBV30 and TRBJ2-3; 12 nucleotides agree with TRBD2. Germline V gives CDR1 GTSNPN, CDR2 SVGIG (reference sequence). The CDR3 sequence is 15 residues long. The V segment lost 2 bases and the J segment 4 bases; nucleotides outside the gene matches: 4. The CDR3 coding sequence is TGTGCCTGGAGTAGGCTAGCGGGGGGGGCAGATACGCAGTATTTT. Protein: CAWSRLAGGADTQYF.

The chain joins TRBV7-8 to TRBJ1-3, with D possibly TRBD1 on 5 matching bases. The germline CDR1 and CDR2 sequences are SGHVS and FQNEAQ. V was shortened by 4 bases and J by 0 bases, with 10 bases between the two germline ends. The CDR3 consists of 15 residues. The CDR3 is CASSSTGGSGNTIYF. The DNA of the CDR3 is TGTGCCAGCAGCTCGACGGGGGGCTCTGGAAACACCATATATTTT.

The chain uses TRBV21-1 and TRBJ2-7; the table names TRBD1, a call not compared with the DNA. TRBV21-1 is annotated as a pseudogene. This CDR3 comprises 14 residues. CDR3 coding DNA: TGTGCCAGCAGCAATTGGGACATCACCTACGAGCAGTACTTC. This encodes CASSNWDITYEQYF.

The chain recombines TRBV4-2 with TRBJ2-4; perhaps TRBD2 as D (5 bases). The CDR3 loop spans 16 amino acids. CDR1 and CDR2 from the germline V gene are LGHNA and YNFKEQ. With 7 bases removed from V and 0 bases from J, the gap between germline ends came to 16 bases. CDR3 nucleotide sequence: TGTGCCAGCACCCCGGGGTCCGTTTTAGCCAAAAACATTCAGTACTTC. As protein: CASTPGSVLAKNIQYF.

The chain carries TRBV9 and TRBJ1-5; TRBD1 is a possible D gene (6 bases). This CDR3 region has 14 residues. Germline-derived CDR1 and CDR2 are SGDLS and YYNGEE. Trimming left V 4 bases short and J 7 bases short, with 15 bases between. CDR3 bases: TGTGCCAGCAGCCCTCAGGGGTCAGGGCAGCCCCAGCATTTT. This gives the protein CASSPQGSGQPQHF.

V and J are TRBV13 and TRBJ2-3, with D hard to call. Per germline, CDR1 PRHDT and CDR2 FYEKMQ (reference sequence). Trimming stripped 0 bases from V and 0 bases from J, with 10 bases between. The CDR3 consists of 16 residues. CDR3 sequence reads: CASSLGLGSSTDTQYF. The CDR3, as DNA: TGTGCCAGCAGCTTAGGCCTGGGCAGTAGCACAGATACGCAGTATTTT.